This is a list of T cell receptor beta chains from one sample in a study of prognosis after radiotherapy for stage I lung cancer. From the multiplex PCR reads, TCRdb called clonotypes with MiXCR, one entry per CDR3 protein. The sample shows around 31,000 distinct CDR3 sequences, 40% to 50% of them seen only once. The material was PBMCs, obtained before or after stereotactic body radiation therapy (not recorded which). These receptors came from a donor over 45 with non-small cell lung cancer. Each CDR3 is given without its conserved first and last residue. The D gene is left open where the match is weak.

j_call v_call d_call cdr3_aa
TRBJ1-1 TRBV6-1 - ASSVQVCTEAF
TRBJ2-7 TRBV6-9 TRBD2 ASSYAGERLQHY
TRBJ2-7 TRBV28 TRBD1 ASSLRDRVMREQY
TRBJ2-7 TRBV5-1 TRBD2 ASSFGPVLAVYEQY
TRBJ2-2 TRBV4-3 TRBD2 ASSLQRGGSGELF
TRBJ1-4 TRBV10-3 - AISEPTTTNEKLF
TRBJ2-7 TRBV20-1 TRBD1 SATRAGTGGDFRYEQY
TRBJ2-1 TRBV20-1 TRBD2 SARSPGLAGGGEQF
TRBJ1-6 TRBV30 TRBD1 AWTGQVGSPLH
TRBJ1-1 TRBV27 TRBD1 ASSFRGRAGVNTEAF
TRBJ2-7 TRBV3-1 - ASSHQGGTYEQY
TRBJ2-6 TRBV6-2/TRBV6-3 - SSRPAGQPISGANFLT
TRBJ1-3 TRBV20-1 - SARDPEGSGNTIY
TRBJ2-5 TRBV7-8 - ASISRRETQY
TRBJ1-2 TRBV12-3/TRBV12-4 - ASILGKSYGYT
TRBJ1-3 TRBV27 - ASSLQGPQRGNTIY
TRBJ2-3 TRBV6-2/TRBV6-3 TRBD1 ASSIQGAGDTQY
TRBJ1-3 TRBV15 - ATSHSRGSGNTIY
TRBJ1-6 TRBV11-1 TRBD1 ASSRYRGNSPHH
TRBJ1-2 TRBV7-2 - VSSPRVGTNYGYT
TRBJ2-5 TRBV20-1 - SAGEGEGYGEETQY
TRBJ2-2 TRBV9 TRBD2 ASSRGLAGTGELF